The 25 T cell receptor beta chains below come from one sample, sequenced in a study of T cell responses to AZD1222 COVID-19 vaccine. Repertoires were generated with immunoSEQ multiplex PCR, while TCRdb's copy carries only in-frame clones and drops some. The sample shows about 140,000 clones, 89% of them seen only once. Sequenced material: peripheral blood, taken on day 0 of AZD1222 vaccination. Receptor source: an adult in good health.

This clone was seen only a few times. This chain links TRBV6-4 with TRBJ2-1; possible D gene TRBD1, 6 bases. Germline V gives CDR1 MRHNA, CDR2 SNTAGT. The CDR3 is 16 residues long. The V gene lost 5 bases and the J gene lost 2 bases, with 16 bases spanning the gap. The CDR3 bases are TGTGCCAGCAGTCGACTGCCAGGGGCGGCCTACAATGAGCAGTTCTTC. This codes for CASSRLPGAAYNEQFF.

The chain recombines TRBV2 with TRBJ2-3, with TRBD2 matching 16 bases. Germline V gene sequence: CDR1 SNHLY, CDR2 FYNNEI. After removal of 6 bases from V and 3 bases from J, the junction contained 6 bases not matched to a gene. The CDR3 totals 17 residues. Written as DNA, the CDR3 is TGTGCCAGCAGGAAGGGACTAGCGGGAGGGGGGACAGATACGCAGTATTTT. It encodes CASRKGLAGGGTDTQYF.

This chain connects TRBV6-5 to TRBJ1-3; D remains unclear. This CDR3 contains 13 residues. Trimming removed 4 bases from V and 0 bases from J, with 4 bases in between. From germline, CDR1 is MNHEY and CDR2 SVGAGI. The CDR3 nucleotides are TGTGCCAGCAGTTCTTACTCTGGAAACACCATATATTTT. Its protein product is CASSSYSGNTIYF.

CDR3 in DNA: TGTGCCAGCAGTCGACAGACAGATACGCAGTATTTT. It yields the protein CASSRQTDTQYF. V is TRBV3-1 (or the pseudogene TRBV3-2) and J is TRBJ2-3, with a tentative D call TRBD1 (5 bases). Germline CDR1 is LGHDT and CDR2 is YNNKEL (reference sequence). The CDR3 runs to 12 residues. V was pared by 6 bases and J by 3 bases, with 7 bases between.

V gene TRBV5-1 combines with J gene TRBJ2-1, with 12 bases lining up with TRBD1. The CDR3 loop spans 14 amino acids. The ends lost 5 bases at V and 4 bases at J; junction bases unmatched: 1. CDR1 is SGHRS, CDR2 YFSETQ, per germline. The DNA of the CDR3 is TGCGCCAGCAGGGGACAGGGGGCGTACAATGAGCAGTTCTTC. Encoded protein: CASRGQGAYNEQFF.

V is TRBV6-5 and J is TRBJ1-4; D is undetermined. The length of the CDR3 is 14 residues. Germline V gene lookup returns CDR1 MNHEY and CDR2 SVGAGI. V shed 0 bases and J shed 8 bases, with 10 bases lying between them. The CDR3 here is CASSYSAGLEKLFF. The CDR3, as DNA: TGTGCCAGCAGTTACTCGGCGGGGTTGGAAAAACTGTTTTTT.

This chain links TRBV19 with TRBJ1-5; D unclear. Deletions cut 5 bases from V and 2 bases from J, with 7 bases between. The germline V gene encodes CDR1 LNHDA and CDR2 SQIVND (reference sequence). CDR3 length: 13 amino acids. The CDR3 is CASSWQGNQPQHF. The CDR3 DNA reads TGTGCCAGTAGTTGGCAGGGCAATCAGCCCCAGCATTTT.

The CDR3 sequence is CASSLATGGRGYTF. The CDR3 DNA reads as TGCGCCAGCAGCTTGGCCACGGGTGGGAGAGGCTACACCTTC. This chain connects TRBV5-1 to TRBJ1-2; no definite D call. The V and J ends lost 0 bases and 8 bases respectively, with 14 bases between them. The CDR3 totals 14 residues. Per the germline V gene, CDR1 is SGHRS and CDR2 is YFSETQ.

The CDR3 region is CASSSPRGHLYGYTF. CDR3 in DNA: TGTGCCAGCTCAAGCCCCCGGGGGCACCTCTATGGCTACACCTTC. This chain uses TRBV18 with TRBJ1-2; TRBD1 is a possible D gene (6 bases). The CDR3 is 15 residues long. V gave up 5 bases and J gave up 4 bases, with 17 bases separating them. Germline V lookup: CDR1 KGHSH, CDR2 LQKENI.

V is TRBV10-2 and J is TRBJ2-7; the match to TRBD2 covers 11 bases. V was pared by 3 bases and J by 3 bases, with 1 base of the junction left unmatched. The CDR3 is 14 residues long. In germline, CDR1 is WSHSY, CDR2 SAAADI. This CDR3 is CASSDTSGGYEQYF. The CDR3 DNA reads TGCGCCAGCAGTGATACTAGCGGGGGCTACGAGCAGTACTTC.

V gene TRBV28 combines with J gene TRBJ1-3; the match to TRBD1 covers 9 bases. The CDR3 is made up of 16 amino acids. Per germline, CDR1 MDHEN and CDR2 SYDVKM. J gave up 4 bases and V 4 bases, and 8 bases lay outside the gene matches. CDR3 amino acids: CASSSEHRGRGNTIYF. The CDR3 nucleotides read TGTGCCAGCAGTTCGGAACACAGGGGGCGCGGAAACACCATATATTTT.

V is TRBV2 and J is TRBJ2-1, with D tentatively TRBD2 (5 bases). CDR3 length: 16 residues. In germline, CDR1 is SNHLY, CDR2 FYNNEI. V was pared by 2 bases and J by 7 bases, with 18 bases between. CDR3: CASSERAWLPGNEQFF. CDR3 bases: TGTGCCAGCAGTGAAAGGGCTTGGCTCCCGGGAAATGAGCAGTTCTTC.

The chain carries TRBV30 and TRBJ1-1; a possible D gene is TRBD1 (5 bases). The CDR3 totals 10 residues. Trimming pared 5 bases from V and 8 bases from J, leaving 9 bases between. Germline lookup yields CDR1 GTSNPN and CDR2 SVGIG (reference sequence). In nucleotides, the CDR3 is TGTGCCTGGGAGGGGCCCGAAGCTTTCTTT. Translation: CAWEGPEAFF.

This clone has only a few counts. The V and J genes are TRBV5-4 and TRBJ1-1; no clear D. V lost 4 bases and J 3 bases, leaving 10 bases between the germline ends. The CDR3 length is 13 residues. Germline-derived CDR1 and CDR2 are SGHNT and YYREEE (reference sequence). The CDR3 spells CASSPGLDTEAFF. DNA of the CDR3: TGTGCCAGCAGCCCCGGTCTTGACACTGAAGCTTTCTTT.

This clone was seen just once. The gene calls are TRBV9 and TRBJ1-4; no firm D call. This CDR3 has 18 residues. Trimming removed 0 bases at V and 4 bases at J, with 19 bases between. Germline assignment: CDR1 SGDLS and CDR2 YYNGEE. In DNA, the CDR3 is TGTGCCAGCAGCGTAGAGGGAGGTACCTATCGATATAATGAAAAACTGTTTTTT. It specifies CASSVEGGTYRYNEKLFF.

The count of this clone is one. This sequence joins TRBV6-5 and TRBJ2-1, with 12 nucleotides matching TRBD2. With 6 bases clipped from V and 6 bases from J, the junction kept 6 bases outside the gene matches. This CDR3 has 15 amino acids. From germline, CDR1 is MNHEY and CDR2 SVGAGI. The CDR3, as DNA: TGTGCCAGCAGGATTGGACTAGCGGGACGCAATGAGCAGTTCTTC. This sequence encodes CASRIGLAGRNEQFF.

The chain uses TRBV2 and TRBJ2-7; D is undetermined. The germline gives CDR1 SNHLY, CDR2 FYNNEI. Trimming pared 1 base from V and 1 base from J, leaving 8 bases between. The CDR3 length is 14 residues. CDR3: CASSEGGLSYEQYF. The CDR3 DNA sequence: TGTGCCAGCAGTGAAGGGGGTCTATCCTACGAGCAGTACTTC.

The chain combines TRBV28 with TRBJ1-3; no clear D. CDR3 length: 12 amino acids. V shed 6 bases and J shed 6 bases, with 9 bases lying between them. Germline CDR1 reads MDHEN; CDR2 reads SYDVKM. The CDR3 DNA sequence: TGTGCCAGCAGGAGTCGTAAAAACACCATATATTTT. It translates to CASRSRKNTIYF.

The rearrangement uses TRBV6-5 and TRBJ1-1; D possibly corresponds to TRBD1 (5 bases). V lost 6 bases to trimming and J lost 1 base, with 12 bases between them. This CDR3 is 14 amino acids long. Germline V CDR1 and CDR2: MNHEY, SVGAGI. The chain's CDR3 is CASSLTGANTEAFF. CDR3 nucleotides: TGTGCCAGCAGCTTAACCGGGGCGAACACTGAAGCTTTCTTT.

V gene TRBV19 combines with J gene TRBJ2-7, with 8 bases lining up with TRBD1. The V gene's germline CDR1 is LNHDA and CDR2 SQIVND (reference sequence). The CDR3 consists of 15 residues. J was trimmed by 4 bases and V by 6 bases; bases with no gene match: 11. CDR3 in amino acids: CASRLTGTGVYEQYF. The CDR3 DNA is TGTGCCAGTAGACTTACCGGGACAGGTGTTTACGAGCAGTACTTC.

This rearrangement joins TRBV7-2 to TRBJ1-2; D remains unclear. There are 15 residues in the CDR3. V lost 2 bases, J lost 6 bases, and 16 bases lay in between. Per germline, CDR1 SGHTA and CDR2 FQGNSA. The CDR3 DNA is TGTGCCAGCAGCTTACCCCCCCGGGGTCGGGATGGCTACACCTTC. Protein sequence: CASSLPPRGRDGYTF.

The chain recombines TRBV3-1 (or the pseudogene TRBV3-2) with TRBJ2-7, with 8 bases identical to TRBD1. CDR3 size: 14 residues. The V gene's germline CDR1 is LGHDT and CDR2 YNNKEL (reference sequence). J was trimmed by 4 bases and V by 1 base; bases with no gene match: 3. The CDR3 bases are TGTGCCAGCAGCCAAGCCAGGGGGCTGTACGAGCAGTACTTC. It is translated as CASSQARGLYEQYF.

The chain joins TRBV7-2 to TRBJ2-4; 10 bases are shared with TRBD2. CDR1 SGHTA and CDR2 FQGNSA come from the germline V gene. CDR3 length equals 16 residues. V trimming: 3 bases; J trimming: 6 bases; junction bases outside the gene matches: 8. This chain's CDR3 is CASSFALAGVRNIQYF. CDR3 nucleotides: TGTGCCAGCAGCTTTGCGCTAGCGGGGGTTCGAAACATTCAGTACTTC.

The rearrangement uses TRBV18 and TRBJ1-6; 10 nucleotides agree with TRBD1. The CDR3 runs to 22 residues. Germline CDR1 KGHSH, CDR2 LQKENI. V trimming: 0 bases; J trimming: 7 bases; junction bases outside the gene matches: 21. CDR3 in amino acids: CASSPPRLTGGLTPTSNSPLHF. The CDR3 nucleotides are TGTGCCAGCTCACCACCACGCCTGACAGGGGGCCTCACCCCCACCTCAAATTCACCCCTCCACTTT.

The chain links TRBV4-1 to TRBJ2-7; 7 bases map to TRBD1. Trimming at V came to 3 bases and at J to 2 bases, leaving 7 bases not matched to a gene. Germline assignment: CDR1 MGHRA and CDR2 YSYEKL. The CDR3 runs to 15 residues. The CDR3 sequence is CASSHRDRKAYEQYF. CDR3 sequence (DNA): TGCGCCAGCAGCCACCGGGACAGAAAGGCCTACGAGCAGTACTTC.